The clone carrying this T cell receptor (beta chain) was seen a few times. This specimen comes from a study of CD8 T cells in Susac syndrome. Germline CDR1 and CDR2: MNHEY and SMNVEV (reference sequence). The CDR3 runs to 15 residues. With 7 bases clipped from V and 2 bases from J, the junction kept 9 bases outside the gene matches. RNA amounts of about 0.5 to 1 ug underwent reverse transcription with random hexamers. The method of amplification for TCR beta CDR3 was immunoSEQ multiplex PCR, covering 54 Vbeta and 13 Jbeta. Each CDR3 protein is one row after TCRdb ran MiXCR on the immunoSEQ multiplex PCR reads. The sample has 100,000 or so distinct CDR3 sequences, approximately 90% seen once.

The specimen sequenced was CD8+ T cells from PBMCs. The TCR was taken from a human donor in good health. This chain joins TRBV27 and TRBJ2-7, with 9 bases aligning to TRBD2. Written as DNA, the CDR3 is TGTGCCAGCACCCATTCGACTAGCGGACCCTACGAGCAGTACTTC. Its protein is CASTHSTSGPYEQYF.